Below, 30 T cell receptor beta chains from the same sample are listed, as sequenced in a study of T cells in Graves' hyperthyroidism and ophthalmopathy. RNA transcripts served as the template for amplifying TCR beta CDR3 regions. With the HTBI primer set, the TCR CDR3 went through a first round of RT-PCR. TCRdb re-analysed the multiplex PCR reads in MiXCR, keeping a single row per CDR3 protein. The data hold 340,000 or so distinct CDR3 sequences, with 20% to 25% observed a single time. The material sequenced was blood. The receptor source for this set is a woman aged 45-65 years with Graves' hyperthyroidism.

V gene TRBV19 combines with J gene TRBJ2-2; TRBD2 matches at 11 bases. CDR3 length equals 16 residues. V gave up 3 bases and J gave up 7 bases; unmatched junction bases: 7. CDR1 is LNHDA and CDR2 is SQIVND in the germline V gene (reference sequence). CDR3 nucleotides: TGTGCCAGTAGTATCTTAGCGGGAGGGCCAAACGGGGAGCTGTTTTTT. It yields the protein CASSILAGGPNGELFF.

As for this clonotype: A much larger clone differs from this one at a single base, so this may be a read error. The rearrangement links TRBV5-1 to TRBJ2-1; D gene unclear. In germline, CDR1 is SGHRS, CDR2 YFSETQ. The CDR3 sequence is 15 residues long. The CDR3 DNA follows: TGCACCAGCAGCTTGGATCAGGTCTCCTACAATGAGCAGTTCTTC. It codes for CTSSLDQVSYNEQFF.

The chain combines TRBV2 with TRBJ1-2; D gene uncertain. This CDR3 spans 13 amino acids. With 5 bases removed from V and 4 bases from J, the gap between germline ends came to 11 bases. Germline lookup yields CDR1 SNHLY and CDR2 FYNNEI. CDR3: CASSFSASYGYTF. CDR3 in DNA: TGTGCCAGCAGTTTTTCGGCATCCTATGGCTACACCTTC.

Only a few counts were recorded for this clonotype. The J gene is TRBJ2-6, the V gene TRBV28, with D hard to call. Germline CDR1 MDHEN, CDR2 SYDVKM. The CDR3 consists of 11 residues. The V and J ends lost 4 bases and 16 bases respectively, with 11 bases between them. DNA for the CDR3: TGTGCCAGCAGTTCCCCTCCGGTACTGACTTTC. Its translation is CASSSPPVLTF.

This clonotype has only one observation. V gene TRBV27 combines with J gene TRBJ2-6; D is unresolved. The ends were cut back, 8 bases at V and 0 bases at J, with 11 bases in the middle. The CDR3 loop spans 15 amino acids. CDR1 is MNHEY, CDR2 SMNVEV, per germline (reference sequence). The CDR3 here is CASGMTGSGANVLTF. CDR3 nucleotide sequence: TGTGCCAGCGGGATGACGGGCTCTGGGGCCAACGTCCTGACTTTC.

The chain links TRBV10-1 to TRBJ2-1; D possibly matches TRBD1 or TRBD2 (5 bases each). Germline lookup yields CDR1 WNHNN and CDR2 SYGVQD (reference sequence). The V end was cut by 3 bases, the J end by 10 bases, with 7 bases between. This CDR3 comprises 11 residues. The CDR3 DNA sequence: TGCGCCAGCAGTGATTGGGGGGAGCAGTTCTTC. It is translated as CASSDWGEQFF.

This clonotype was seen ten or more times. The chain employs TRBV6-1 and TRBJ2-3; perhaps TRBD1 as D (6 bases). Germline-derived CDR1 and CDR2 are MNHNS and SASEGT. Trimming pared 1 base from V and 2 bases from J, leaving 13 bases between. The CDR3 covers 16 residues. The CDR3 protein is CASSEGPGDITDTQYF. The CDR3 bases are TGTGCCAGCAGTGAAGGACCAGGGGACATCACAGATACGCAGTATTTT.

In its sample, this clonotype was seen a few times. This chain links TRBV11-2 with TRBJ1-4, with D unclear. The germline gives CDR1 SGHAT, CDR2 FQNNGV. V lost 1 base to trimming and J lost 8 bases, with 5 bases between them. The CDR3 extends over 12 amino acids. The chain's CDR3 is CASSLVIEKLFF. Here the CDR3 DNA reads TGTGCCAGCAGCTTAGTGATAGAAAAACTGTTTTTT.

This clonotype was picked up many times. The V gene is TRBV6-1, the J gene TRBJ2-3; a possible D gene is TRBD1 (5 bases). Germline V CDR1 and CDR2: MNHNS, SASEGT. The CDR3 loop spans 15 amino acids. V was trimmed by 5 bases and J by 4 bases, leaving 16 bases between them. CDR3 in DNA: TGTGCCAGCAGTCACCCAGGGCTGAATGCAGATACGCAGTATTTT. Its translation: CASSHPGLNADTQYF.

The chain has TRBV9 and TRBJ2-5, with D uncertain. CDR1 SGDLS and CDR2 YYNGEE come from the germline V gene. The CDR3 is made up of 14 amino acids. With 0 bases removed from V and 2 bases from J, the gap between germline ends came to 8 bases. The CDR3 spells CASSVGVIQETQYF. The CDR3 region has the DNA TGTGCCAGCAGCGTAGGAGTCATTCAAGAGACCCAGTACTTC.

The chain links TRBV27 to TRBJ1-1; 8 bases are shared with TRBD1. V lost 3 bases, J lost 12 bases, and 9 bases stayed unmatched. In germline, CDR1 is MNHEY, CDR2 SMNVEV (reference sequence). The length of the CDR3 is 13 residues. In DNA form, the CDR3 reads TGTGCCAGCAGTTTGAGTTTCCAGGGGGCCTCTTTCTTT. Its translation: CASSLSFQGASFF.

To note about this clonotype: Being one base from a much bigger clone, this may be a read error. This chain joins TRBV11-3 and TRBJ1-4, with TRBD1 matching over 12 bases. The CDR3 extends over 14 amino acids. Germline V gene lookup returns CDR1 SGHNT and CDR2 YENEEA. In nucleotides, the CDR3 is TGTGCCAGCAGGAGGGACAGGGGGCATGAAAAACTGCTTTTT. Protein: CASRRDRGHEKLLF.

The V and J genes are TRBV28 and TRBJ1-2; TRBD1 is a possible D gene (6 bases). CDR3 length: 13 amino acids. CDR1 is MDHEN, CDR2 SYDVKM, per germline. V lost 1 base to trimming and J lost 5 bases, with 8 bases between them. DNA of the CDR3: TGTGCCAGCAGTTTATATGGACAGTATGGCTACACCTTC. Residues: CASSLYGQYGYTF.

This clonotype was observed many times. The V and J genes are TRBV5-1 and TRBJ2-1, with 10 positions matching TRBD2. V shed 1 base and J 7 bases; nucleotides not matched to a gene: 5. The CDR3 has 15 amino acids. The germline V gene encodes CDR1 SGHRS and CDR2 YFSETQ. This CDR3 is CASSLRAGGDNEQFF. DNA for the CDR3: TGCGCCAGCAGCTTGAGAGCGGGAGGGGATAATGAGCAGTTCTTC.

This clonotype was detected ten times or more. The chain uses TRBV11-2 and TRBJ2-2, with a weak D call TRBD2 (5 bases). Trimming stripped 3 bases from V and 6 bases from J, with 11 bases between. CDR3 length equals 14 residues. Germline V gene sequence: CDR1 SGHAT, CDR2 FQNNGV. CDR3 bases: TGTGCCAGCAGCTTCAATGTCGGGGCCGGGGAGCTGTTTTTT. This translates into CASSFNVGAGELFF.

This clonotype was counted ten times or more. This chain uses TRBV28 with TRBJ1-5, with D maybe TRBD1 (6 bases). CDR1 and CDR2 from the germline V gene are MDHEN and SYDVKM. Trimming cost V 1 base and J 5 bases, with 9 bases left between them. The CDR3 runs to 14 residues. DNA for the CDR3: TGTGCCAGCAGTTTATTGGGGGGCGATCAGCCCCAGCATTTT. Translating gives CASSLLGGDQPQHF.

This clonotype was recorded many times. CDR3 residues: CASRKAGGTYNEQFF. The CDR3 DNA reads TGTGCCAGCAGAAAAGCGGGAGGTACCTACAATGAGCAGTTCTTC. J is TRBJ2-1 and V is TRBV6-1; 9 bases agree with TRBD2. The V gene end was trimmed by 6 bases and the J gene end by 2 bases; junction bases not matched to a gene: 5. Germline V gene lookup returns CDR1 MNHNS and CDR2 SASEGT. This CDR3 contains 15 residues.

The CDR3 spells CASKISPRQETQYF. DNA for the CDR3: TGTGCCAGCAAAATAAGCCCGCGGCAAGAGACCCAGTACTTC. The gene calls are TRBV2 and TRBJ2-5; D is uncertain. Trimming took off 7 bases at V and 2 bases at J, with 14 bases between the two ends. CDR1 and CDR2 (germline): SNHLY, FYNNEI. The CDR3 totals 14 residues.

This chain uses TRBV6-2 or TRBV6-3 with TRBJ2-2; D gene unclear. V was trimmed by 7 bases and J by 8 bases, leaving 11 bases between them. Germline CDR1 and CDR2: MNHEY and SVGEGT. The CDR3 spans 12 residues. The CDR3 reads CASTPGWGELFF. The CDR3 nucleotides read TGTGCCAGCACCCCCGGCTGGGGGGAGCTGTTTTTT.

The V call is TRBV10-3, the J call TRBJ2-7, with TRBD2 matching over 9 bases. CDR3 length equals 14 residues. After removal of 11 bases from V and 6 bases from J, the junction contained 14 bases not matched to a gene. The germline V gene encodes CDR1 ENHRY and CDR2 SYGVKD. CDR3 residues: CAAGRVAGVSEQYF. For the CDR3, the DNA is TGTGCCGCCGGCCGGGTAGCGGGAGTTAGCGAGCAGTACTTC.

Ten or more counts support this clonotype. The V gene is TRBV7-6, the J gene TRBJ1-1; D is ambiguous. The length of the CDR3 is 14 residues. V was pared by 1 base and J by 2 bases, with 8 bases between. The germline V gene has CDR1 SGHVS and CDR2 FNYEAQ. The CDR3 reads CASSLGTVNTEAFF. CDR3 DNA: TGTGCCAGCAGCTTAGGGACGGTCAACACTGAAGCTTTCTTT. The full variable domain, its missing parts supplied by reference TRBV7-6 and TRBJ1-1, is GAGVSQSPRYKVTKRGQDVALRCDPISGHVSLYWYRQALGQGPEFLTYFNYEAQQDKSGLPNDRFSAERPEGSISTLTIQRTEQRDSAMYRCASSLGTVNTEAFFGQGTRLTVV.

This clonotype was observed many times. The chain couples TRBV20-1 to TRBJ2-1; 10 bases line up with TRBD2. J gave up 5 bases and V 6 bases, and 4 bases lay outside the gene matches. Germline values: CDR1 DFQATT, CDR2 SNEGSKA (reference sequence). This CDR3 region has 13 residues. DNA for the CDR3: TGCAGTGCACTAGCGGGACCCCACAATGAGCAGTTCTTC. Its translation: CSALAGPHNEQFF.

The chain couples TRBV6-2 or TRBV6-3 to TRBJ1-2, with D tentatively TRBD1 (5 bases). V was clipped by 8 bases and J by 3 bases, with 37 bases between them. The CDR3 length is 21 residues. In germline, CDR1 is MNHEY, CDR2 SVGEGT. CDR3 in DNA: TGTGCCAGCCGAAATAAGGCCCCCTCCAGGGTGGAAAGGAGTGCTCACTATGGCTACACCTTC. The encoded protein is CASRNKAPSRVERSAHYGYTF.

J is TRBJ2-3 and V is TRBV14; 7 nucleotides line up with TRBD2. The CDR3 extends over 15 amino acids. V trimming: 1 base; J trimming: 2 bases; junction bases outside the gene matches: 3. Germline lookup yields CDR1 SGHDN and CDR2 FVKESK. This CDR3 is CASSQGRGDTDTQYF. CDR3 sequence (DNA): TGTGCCAGCAGCCAAGGACGGGGGGACACAGATACGCAGTATTTT.

This clonotype was counted many times. At one end, the junction sequence differs from germline, possibly due to a read error. V gene TRBV7-6 combines with J gene TRBJ2-7; 13 bases are shared with TRBD2. The CDR3 covers 14 residues. Germline V gene data show CDR1 as SGHVS and CDR2 as FNYEAQ. CDR3 sequence (DNA): TGCGCCAGCAGCTCGGGACTAGCGGGATCCGAGCAGTACTTC. Translation gives CASSSGLAGSEQYF. The whole variable domain, filled in from reference TRBV7-6 and TRBJ2-7, reads GAGVSQSPRYKVTKRGQDVALRCDPISGHVSLYWYRQALGQGPEFLTYFNYEAQQDKSGLPNDRFSAERPEGSISTLTIQRTEQRDSAMYRCASSSGLAGSEQYFGPGTRLTVT.

In this sample, this clonotype turned up many times. The rearrangement links TRBV28 to TRBJ2-1; perhaps TRBD1 as D (5 bases). Germline V CDR1 and CDR2: MDHEN, SYDVKM. The CDR3 contains 15 residues. Trimming cost V 6 bases and J 2 bases, with 14 bases left between them. The CDR3 DNA reads TGTGCCAGCAGCCCTACCAGGGCGACCTACAATGAGCAGTTCTTC. Amino acid sequence: CASSPTRATYNEQFF. The full variable domain, completed using reference TRBV28 and TRBJ2-1, is DVKVTQSSRYLVKRTGEKVFLECVQDMDHENMFWYRQDPGLGLRLIYFSYDVKMKEKGDIPEGYSVSREKKERFSLILESASTNQTSMYLCASSPTRATYNEQFFGPGTRLTVL.

This clonotype showed up many times. This rearrangement joins TRBV28 to TRBJ2-1; 9 bases are shared with TRBD1. Trimming took 1 base from V and 4 from J; bases not matched to a gene: 2. The CDR3 totals 15 residues. Germline CDR1 reads MDHEN; CDR2 reads SYDVKM. The CDR3 sequence: CASSLYGTGYNEQFF. The CDR3 region has the DNA TGTGCCAGCAGTTTATATGGGACAGGGTACAATGAGCAGTTCTTC. The variable domain in full, with the rest retrieved from reference TRBV28 and TRBJ2-1, is DVKVTQSSRYLVKRTGEKVFLECVQDMDHENMFWYRQDPGLGLRLIYFSYDVKMKEKGDIPEGYSVSREKKERFSLILESASTNQTSMYLCASSLYGTGYNEQFFGPGTRLTVL.

This clonotype was recorded at least ten times. The chain joins TRBV28 to TRBJ1-1, with D uncertain. V was clipped by 7 bases and J by 4 bases, with 13 bases between them. The germline V gene encodes CDR1 MDHEN and CDR2 SYDVKM. CDR3 length: 13 residues. CDR3 coding DNA: TGTGCCAGCATATTAGTAGGGAGCACTGAAGCTTTCTTT. This sequence encodes CASILVGSTEAFF.

This clonotype was observed a few times. This chain joins TRBV11-1 and TRBJ2-3; 7 nucleotides match TRBD2. Trimming at V came to 3 bases and at J to 4 bases, leaving 7 bases not matched to a gene. The CDR3 consists of 15 residues. Germline-derived CDR1 and CDR2 are SGHAT and FQDESV (reference sequence). The CDR3 protein is CASSLEGGLSDTQYF. The CDR3 DNA reads TGTGCCAGCAGCTTGGAGGGAGGGCTCTCAGATACGCAGTATTTT.

Many counts were recorded for this clonotype. This chain joins TRBV2 and TRBJ1-3; TRBD1 agrees at 8 bases. Germline V gives CDR1 SNHLY, CDR2 FYNNEI. This CDR3 contains 15 residues. Trimming cost V 4 bases and J 4 bases; bases outside gene matches: 6. The CDR3 sequence is CASSARGRGGNTIYF. The CDR3, as DNA: TGTGCCAGCAGTGCCAGGGGGCGAGGAGGAAACACCATATATTTT.